This T cell receptor (beta chain) emerged from a study of T-cell memory formation after mild COVID-19. Study-wide results and limits: Of the contracting clones, CD4+ ones lay mainly in CM and EM, and CD8+ ones in EMRA.

5'RACE primed at constant segments yielded TCR alpha and TCR beta cDNA libraries bearing sample barcodes and UMIs. Each CDR3 protein is one row after TCRdb ran MiXCR on the 5' RACE reads. The profile shows fewer than 300,000 distinct CDR3 sequences, 16% of them singletons. As for this clonotype: Its antigen is not identified.

This TCR was recovered from a man aged 18 to 30 who had mild COVID-19 (a few samples of this study predate the infection). Cell type and time point are not known. Sequencing input: PBMCs or a T cell subset sorted from them (not recorded which).

The CDR3 region is CASSQQGVSLHF. CDR3 nucleotides: TGCGCCAGCAGCCAACAGGGAGTATCCCTCCACTTT. This chain uses TRBV4-3 with TRBJ1-6, with D possibly being TRBD1 (5 bases). Per the germline V gene, CDR1 is LGHNA and CDR2 is YSLEER. This CDR3 is 12 amino acids long. The V and J ends lost 2 bases and 14 bases respectively, with 10 bases between them.